This T cell receptor (beta chain) was sequenced for a study of T cell changes during pregnancy in multiple sclerosis. CDR1 is SGHKS and CDR2 is YYEKEE in the germline V gene (reference sequence). V dropped 4 bases and J dropped 7; count of bases not matched to a gene: 10. The CDR3 extends over 16 amino acids. The table came from immunoSEQ multiplex PCR; TCRdb's copy has only in-frame clones and leaves some out. The sample shows tens of thousands of clones, roughly 90% of them seen only once. The sequence was collected from a female donor in good health, enrolled as a control in a pregnancy study. The V and J genes are TRBV5-5 and TRBJ1-6, with TRBD1 matching 8 bases. Specimen: peripheral blood, collected in the third trimester of pregnancy. Written as DNA, the CDR3 is TGTGCCAGCAGCCGGGGAGCGGACAGGGCCAATTCACCCCTCCACTTT. This encodes CASSRGADRANSPLHF.